This T cell receptor (beta chain) was retrieved from a study of T cell responses to AZD1222 COVID-19 vaccine. Study-level points and caveats: Two AZD1222 doses significantly raised spike-specific TCR breadth and depth over controls. Most donors were white British, females outnumbered males, and clonal diversity was possibly underestimated. The study found vaccine-associated CD4 TCRs spanning spike, dominant at 160-218 and 743-854. Baseline serology detected seropositivity in only six or seven AZD1222 recipients.

Assay: immunoSEQ multiplex PCR; the TCRdb copy retains only in-frame clones and omits some. Among roughly 180,000 clones listed, approximately 91% were seen once. As regards this clone: Its antigen is as yet unknown.

This clonotype was obtained from an adult who received the AZD1222 COVID-19 vaccine. The sample here was peripheral blood, taken 28 days after the second AZD1222 dose.

CDR3 residues: CASLAGYTDTQYF. In nucleotides, the CDR3 is TGTGCCTCACTAGCGGGCTACACAGATACGCAGTATTTT. The chain couples TRBV30 to TRBJ2-3; 9 bases line up with TRBD2. The CDR3 extends over 13 amino acids. Per germline, CDR1 GTSNPN and CDR2 SVGIG (reference sequence). J gave up 2 bases and V 7 bases, and 4 bases lay outside the gene matches.